One sample yielded the 5 T cell receptor beta chains listed below, sequenced in a study of regulatory T cells in long-lasting Graves disease. Investigators prepared the TCR beta libraries by applying iRepertoire HTBI primers and Arm-PCR of CDR3 regions. TCRdb re-analysed the multiplex PCR reads in MiXCR, keeping a single row per CDR3 protein. The sample consists of 560,000 or so distinct CDR3 sequences, around 16% of them appearing once. The time point here: newly diagnosed GD, antithyroid drugs for less than 3 months. RNA from PBMCs was the source of the TCR library. These same data were also listed under a study on T cells in Graves' hyperthyroidism and ophthalmopathy.

Sequences were derived from peripheral blood mononuclear cells (PBMCs), sampled at new diagnosis, from a patient treated with antithyroid drugs. These receptor sequences come from a young man with Graves disease.

This clonotype was detected a few times. V gene TRBV2 combines with J gene TRBJ1-2; TRBD1 matches at 7 bases. The V segment lost 4 bases and the J segment 2 bases; nucleotides outside the gene matches: 7. Germline assignment: CDR1 SNHLY and CDR2 FYNNEI. This CDR3 comprises 15 residues. CDR3 coding DNA: TGTGCCAGCAGTGCCCTCAGGGGGGGAAACTATGGCTACACCTTC. Amino acids: CASSALRGGNYGYTF.

On this clonotype itself: This may arise from a read error, as a much more abundant clone is one base away. V and J are TRBV6-1 and TRBJ2-3; 11 bases fit TRBD2. CDR1 MNHNS and CDR2 SASEGT come from the germline V gene. The CDR3 contains 15 residues. The CDR3 here is CANSELAGATDTQYF. The DNA of the CDR3 is TGTGCCAACAGTGAACTAGCGGGGGCCACAGATACGCAGTATTTT.

This clonotype has at least ten counts. CDR3 nucleotides: TGCGCCAGCAGCCCTCTAGAGGAGGATGAGCAGTTCTTC. Protein product: CASSPLEEDEQFF. This chain connects TRBV5-1 to TRBJ2-1, with a possible D match to TRBD2 (5 bases). V shed 4 bases and J shed 8 bases, with 13 bases lying between them. Germline V gene sequence: CDR1 SGHRS, CDR2 YFSETQ. The CDR3 totals 13 residues.

This clonotype has just a few counts. The chain is built from TRBV11-2 and TRBJ1-6; D gene unclear. Germline lookup yields CDR1 SGHAT and CDR2 FQNNGV. This CDR3 contains 12 residues. V lost 0 bases, J lost 13 bases, and 7 bases lay in between. The CDR3 DNA reads TGTGCCAGCAGCTTAGAGGGAGGTCCCCTCCACTTT. Residues: CASSLEGGPLHF.

This clonotype was seen a handful of times. The rearrangement joins TRBV28 to TRBJ2-3, with 13 bases lining up with TRBD2. CDR1 and CDR2 (germline): MDHEN, SYDVKM. This CDR3 has 18 amino acids. Germline trimming cut 4 bases from V and 6 bases from J; bases unmatched to any gene: 13. The CDR3 nucleotides read TGTGCCAGCAGTTCCAACTCAGGACTAGCGGGGGCGGGTGATACGCAGTATTTT. The encoded protein is CASSSNSGLAGAGDTQYF.